This paragraph reports one T cell receptor beta chain. Antigen: not known. This CDR3 is 14 amino acids long. In germline, CDR1 is MNHEY, CDR2 SVGEGT. V was pared by 6 bases and J by 5 bases, with 16 bases between. The record originates from a study of T cell responses to AZD1222 COVID-19 vaccine. Study-wide background: Pooled in the analysis were second doses at about 4 or about 12 weeks.

Broader study findings: Most donors were white British and more were female, and clonal diversity was possibly underestimated. Two AZD1222 doses significantly raised spike-specific TCR breadth and depth over controls.

Clones were sequenced by immunoSEQ multiplex PCR, and TCRdb holds only the in-frame ones, with some missing. The sample consists of about 110,000 clones, about 87% of them appearing once. This receptor was obtained from an adult in good health. Source: peripheral blood, taken on day 0 of AZD1222 vaccination. The chain carries TRBV6-2 or TRBV6-3 and TRBJ1-1, with D possibly being TRBD1 (5 bases). In DNA, the CDR3 is TGTGCCAGCAGCGGGGACGGCCGAGGTACTGAAGCTTTCTTT. Protein sequence: CASSGDGRGTEAFF.